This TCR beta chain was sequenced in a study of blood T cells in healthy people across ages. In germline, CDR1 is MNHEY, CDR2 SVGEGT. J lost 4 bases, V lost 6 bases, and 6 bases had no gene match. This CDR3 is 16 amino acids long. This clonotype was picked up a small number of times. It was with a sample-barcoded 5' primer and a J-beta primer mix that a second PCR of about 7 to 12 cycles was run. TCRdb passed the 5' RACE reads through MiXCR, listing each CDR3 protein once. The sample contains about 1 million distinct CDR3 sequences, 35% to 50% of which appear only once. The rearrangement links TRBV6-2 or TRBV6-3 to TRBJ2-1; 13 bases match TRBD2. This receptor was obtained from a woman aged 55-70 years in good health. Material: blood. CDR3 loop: CASSTGTSGKYNEQFF. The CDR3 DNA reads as TGTGCCAGCAGCACCGGGACTAGCGGGAAATACAATGAGCAGTTCTTC.